The rows below give T cell receptor beta chains drawn from one sample of a study of technical replicates of blood from several donors. TCRdb's table, derived via immunoSEQ multiplex PCR, lists solely in-frame clones and lacks some. The table has about 75,000 clones, 91% seen once. The material sequenced was T cells isolated from PBMCs. These TCRs come from a human donor in good health. Some clones in this sample may be carry-over from other donors' samples. Each CDR3 is given with its conserved first and last residue. Each record gives: V gene, D gene, clone size, J gene, CDR3 DNA, CDR3 protein. A D gene is named only where the DNA matches it firmly. Clone size appears in some rows only: once, few, many, or a class for an expanded clone.

TRBV5-4,.,once,TRBJ1-4,TGTGCCAGCAGCTTGGGCGGGGATGCAACTAATGAAAAACTGTTTTTT,CASSLGGDATNEKLFF
TRBV13,.,.,TRBJ2-7,TGTGCCAGCAGCTCAGGGTCTAGCTCCTACGAGCAGTACTTC,CASSSGSSSYEQYF
TRBV6-5,TRBD2,.,TRBJ2-5,TGTGCCAGCAGGACCCCGGGGGGGGAGACCCAGTACTTC,CASRTPGGETQYF
TRBV6-1,TRBD1,.,TRBJ2-6,TGTGCCAGCAGTGAAACAGGGGACGGGGCCAACGTCCTGACTTTC,CASSETGDGANVLTF
TRBV29-1,TRBD1,.,TRBJ1-5,TGCAGCGTTGAGACAGGGGATAGCCTGCCCCAGCATTTT,CSVETGDSLPQHF
TRBV15,TRBD1,.,TRBJ1-5,TGTGCCACCAACGCCGGGACAGGGTTTAGCAATCAGCCCCAGCATTTT,CATNAGTGFSNQPQHF
TRBV7-6,TRBD2,.,TRBJ2-7,TGTGCCAGCAGCTGGGGCGGGGGGGCCGACGAGCAGTACTTC,CASSWGGGADEQYF
TRBV6-1,TRBD2,.,TRBJ2-7,TGTGCCAGCAGTGTAGGACTAGCGAGGGAGCAGTACTTC,CASSVGLAREQYF
TRBV5-1,TRBD2,.,TRBJ2-3,TGCGCCAGCAGCTTTATTTACGCGGGGGGGGGCACAGATACGCAGTATTTT,CASSFIYAGGGTDTQYF
TRBV4-1,.,.,TRBJ1-4,TGCGCCAGCAGCCAAGAAGGGCAGGGAGGGGAAAAACTGTTTTTT,CASSQEGQGGEKLFF
TRBV5-4,.,.,TRBJ2-3,TGTGCCAGCAGCTTGGTCCAGGATGATACGCAGTATTTT,CASSLVQDDTQYF
TRBV6-5,.,.,TRBJ1-1,TGTGCCAGCAGTCACCGATCAGAAAACACTGAAGCTTTCTTT,CASSHRSENTEAFF
TRBV19,.,.,TRBJ1-5,TGTGCCAGTAGTATAGCTGTAAATCAGCCCCAGCATTTT,CASSIAVNQPQHF
TRBV7-2,.,.,TRBJ1-1,TGTGCCAGCAGCTTTGGGGGCGCGAGGAACACTGAAGCTTTCTTT,CASSFGGARNTEAFF
TRBV19,TRBD1,.,TRBJ2-1,TGTGCCAGTAGTATCTGGGACAGGGGGAACAATGAGCAGTTCTTC,CASSIWDRGNNEQFF
TRBV7-9,.,.,TRBJ1-1,TGTGCCAGCAGCTTAGGTAGAACAGGGATGAACACTGAAGCTTTCTTT,CASSLGRTGMNTEAFF
TRBV9,TRBD2,.,TRBJ2-5,TGTGCCAGCAGCGTAAGTCCAGCGGGAGAAGAGGCCCAGTACTTC,CASSVSPAGEEAQYF
TRBV6-1,.,.,TRBJ1-5,TGTGCCAGCAGGTCATCAGGGAGCAATCAGCCCCAGCATTTT,CASRSSGSNQPQHF
TRBV30,.,.,TRBJ2-3,TGTGCCTGGAGTTGGGCAGTATTAACAGATACGCAGTATTTT,CAWSWAVLTDTQYF
TRBV4-1,.,.,TRBJ2-3,TGCGCCAGCAGCCAAGGGATCGCAGGGAGGACAGATACGCAGTATTTT,CASSQGIAGRTDTQYF
TRBV19,TRBD1,.,TRBJ2-7,TGTGCCAGTAGTATTGCGGTTTTGGGACAGGGCCACGAGCAGTACTTC,CASSIAVLGQGHEQYF
TRBV27,.,.,TRBJ2-7,TGTGCCAGCAGTCGCCACGGGTCTTCCGAGCAGTACTTC,CASSRHGSSEQYF
TRBV19,TRBD1,.,TRBJ1-5,TGTGCCAGTAGTATGGTGGACAGGCTAAGCAATCAGCCCCAGCATTTT,CASSMVDRLSNQPQHF
TRBV2,.,.,TRBJ2-5,TGTGCCAGCAGGAAAGGGGGAGAGACCCAGTACTTC,CASRKGGETQYF
TRBV27,TRBD2,.,TRBJ2-1,TGTGCCAGCAGTTTATCAACTAGCGGGAGGGCCCCCTACAATGAGCAGTTCTTC,CASSLSTSGRAPYNEQFF
TRBV6-5,TRBD1,.,TRBJ2-7,TGTGCCAGCAGATATTCAGGGGGCTCAGAATACGAGCAGTACTTC,CASRYSGGSEYEQYF
TRBV9,TRBD1,.,TRBJ1-5,TGTGCCAGCAGCGAGACAGGGAGCAGCAATCAGCCCCAGCATTTT,CASSETGSSNQPQHF
TRBV10-3,TRBD1,.,TRBJ1-3,TGTGCCATCAAAAGGGGTGCGAACAGGGGAGGTGGAAACACCATATATTTT,CAIKRGANRGGGNTIYF
TRBV28,.,.,TRBJ2-1,TGTGCCAGCCGGGCGGGAGACAGGTACAATGAGCAGTTCTTC,CASRAGDRYNEQFF
TRBV5-1,.,.,TRBJ2-7,TGCGCCAGCAGCTTGGGACCGGGAATGGGAGCGGCCTCCTACGAGCAGTACTTC,CASSLGPGMGAASYEQYF
TRBV28,TRBD1,.,TRBJ1-2,TGTGCCAGCAGGGGGCAGGGGGGTTTGGGGTACACCTTC,CASRGQGGLGYTF
TRBV6-5,TRBD1,.,TRBJ2-5,TGTGCCAGCAGTTCCAGGGGGCTTGAGACCCAGTACTTC,CASSSRGLETQYF
TRBV19,.,.,TRBJ2-5,TGTGCCAGTAGTAGGAGACGGGACCAAGAGACCCAGTACTTC,CASSRRRDQETQYF
TRBV4-1,TRBD2,.,TRBJ2-3,TGCGCCAGCAGGACTAGCGGGGGGGCCTCAGATACGCAGTATTTT,CASRTSGGASDTQYF
TRBV5-4,TRBD1,.,TRBJ2-5,TGTGCCAGCAGCGCCGGAACAGGGGGGTCCCAAGAGACCCAGTACTTC,CASSAGTGGSQETQYF
TRBV25-1,.,.,TRBJ2-5,TGTGCCAGCAGATCAGGGGCGGTAGAGACCCAGTACTTC,CASRSGAVETQYF
TRBV29-1,.,.,TRBJ1-1,TGCAGCGTTCAGGCGGGGGGCGACACTGAAGCTTTCTTT,CSVQAGGDTEAFF
TRBV4-1,.,.,TRBJ1-2,TGCGCCAGCAGCCAGACCGTACAGGGATCCCGTGGCTACACCTTC,CASSQTVQGSRGYTF
TRBV5-1,.,.,TRBJ1-2,TGCGCCAGCAGCTTGGCTGCTAACTATGGCTACACCTTC,CASSLAANYGYTF
TRBV13,TRBD2,.,TRBJ2-1,TGTGCCACCGATACCCCACAAGGGGCACGGGACGGGGGGAATGAGCAGTTCTTC,CATDTPQGARDGGNEQFF
TRBV14,TRBD2,.,TRBJ2-2,TGTGCCAGCAGCCATCTAGCGGGGGGGCACACCGGGGAGCTGTTTTTT,CASSHLAGGHTGELFF
TRBV18,.,.,TRBJ2-7,TGTGCCAGCTCACCACCGGGACAAGACTACGAGCAGTACTTC,CASSPPGQDYEQYF
TRBV11-2,TRBD2,few,TRBJ2-1,TGTGCCAGCAGCTCCCTTAGGACTAGCGGGAGAGGGAATGAGCAGTTCTTC,CASSSLRTSGRGNEQFF
TRBV29-1,.,.,TRBJ1-2,TGCAGCGTTGGGACTCGGTTAGCTAACTATGGCTACACCTTC,CSVGTRLANYGYTF
TRBV14,.,.,TRBJ2-1,TGTGCCAGCAGCCCCCAGGTATTCTCTCATCGTAGTGAGCAGTTCTTC,CASSPQVFSHRSEQFF
TRBV5-1,TRBD1,.,TRBJ2-5,TGCGCCAGCAGCACAGGACAGGGCTACCAAGAGACCCAGTACTTC,CASSTGQGYQETQYF
TRBV27,TRBD1,once,TRBJ2-2,TGTGCCAGCAGTTTATCCGGGACAGGGGCATTCGGGGAGCTGTTTTTT,CASSLSGTGAFGELFF
TRBV5-4,.,.,TRBJ1-2,TGTGCCAGCAGCTCCTACACAGGGTCTACCGCCTATGGCTACACCTTC,CASSSYTGSTAYGYTF
TRBV28,.,once,TRBJ2-6,TGTGCCAGCAGTTTCCAGGGGGGCCCTGGGGCCAACGTCCTGACTTTC,CASSFQGGPGANVLTF
TRBV10-3,TRBD1,.,TRBJ1-4,TGTGCCATCAGTGGACAGGGGGCCGGGGTTGAAAAACTGTTTTTT,CAISGQGAGVEKLFF
TRBV30,TRBD2,.,TRBJ2-3,TGTGCCTGGAGTGTAACCCGCACTAGCGGGGTCACAGATACGCAGTATTTT,CAWSVTRTSGVTDTQYF